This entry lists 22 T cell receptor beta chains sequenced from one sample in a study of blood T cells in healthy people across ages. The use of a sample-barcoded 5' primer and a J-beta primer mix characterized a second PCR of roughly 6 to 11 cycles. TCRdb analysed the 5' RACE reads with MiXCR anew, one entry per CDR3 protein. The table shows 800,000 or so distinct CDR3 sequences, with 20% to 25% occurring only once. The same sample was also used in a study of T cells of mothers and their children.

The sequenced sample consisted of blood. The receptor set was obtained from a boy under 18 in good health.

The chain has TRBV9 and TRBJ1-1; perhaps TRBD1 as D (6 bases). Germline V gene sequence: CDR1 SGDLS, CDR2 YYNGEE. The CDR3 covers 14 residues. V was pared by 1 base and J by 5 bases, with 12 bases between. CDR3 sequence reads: CASSVLPGETEAFF. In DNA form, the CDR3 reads TGTGCCAGCAGCGTACTTCCAGGGGAGACTGAAGCTTTCTTT.

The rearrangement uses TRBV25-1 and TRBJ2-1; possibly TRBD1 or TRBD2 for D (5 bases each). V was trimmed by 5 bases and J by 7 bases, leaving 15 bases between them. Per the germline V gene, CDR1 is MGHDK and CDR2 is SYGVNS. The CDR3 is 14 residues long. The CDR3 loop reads CASSQQTWGNEQFF. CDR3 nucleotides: TGTGCCAGCAGTCAACAAACCTGGGGGAATGAGCAGTTCTTC.

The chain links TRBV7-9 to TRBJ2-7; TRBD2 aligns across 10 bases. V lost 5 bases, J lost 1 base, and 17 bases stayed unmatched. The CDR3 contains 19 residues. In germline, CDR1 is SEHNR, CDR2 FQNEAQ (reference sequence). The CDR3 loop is CASSQSHRASGSGSYEQYF. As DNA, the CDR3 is TGTGCCAGCAGCCAATCACATCGGGCTAGCGGGAGTGGTTCCTACGAGCAGTACTTC.

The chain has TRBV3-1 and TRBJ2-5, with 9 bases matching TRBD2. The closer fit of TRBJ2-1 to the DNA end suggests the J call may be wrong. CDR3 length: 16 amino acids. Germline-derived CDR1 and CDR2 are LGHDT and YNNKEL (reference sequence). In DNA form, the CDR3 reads TGTGCCAGCAGCGACGTAGCGGGAGCGGCCCTAGGCGAGCAGTTCTTC. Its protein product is CASSDVAGAALGEQFF.

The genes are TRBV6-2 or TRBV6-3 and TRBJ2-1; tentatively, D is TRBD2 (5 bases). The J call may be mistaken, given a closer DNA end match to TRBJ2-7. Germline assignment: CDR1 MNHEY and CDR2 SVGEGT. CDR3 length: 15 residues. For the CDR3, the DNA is TGTGCCAGCAGTTACCTGGAGGCCCAAGAATACGAGCAGTACTTC. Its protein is CASSYLEAQEYEQYF.

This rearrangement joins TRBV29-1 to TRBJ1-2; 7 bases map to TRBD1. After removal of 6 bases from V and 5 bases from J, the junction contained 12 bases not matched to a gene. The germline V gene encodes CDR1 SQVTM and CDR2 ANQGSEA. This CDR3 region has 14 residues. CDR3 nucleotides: TGCAGCGTCCCTAAGGGGGCTGCTGGTTATGGCTACACCTTC. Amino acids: CSVPKGAAGYGYTF.

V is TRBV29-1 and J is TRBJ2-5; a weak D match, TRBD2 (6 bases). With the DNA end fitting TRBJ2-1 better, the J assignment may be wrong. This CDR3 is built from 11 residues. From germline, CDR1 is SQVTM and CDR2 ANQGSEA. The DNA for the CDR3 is TGCAGCGTTGGTAGCGGCAATGAGCAGTTCTTC. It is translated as CSVGSGNEQFF.

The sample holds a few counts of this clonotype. The DNA of the CDR3 is TGTGCCAGCTCATTTTCCCCAGAAGGCGGCGAAGCTTTCTTT. It yields the protein CASSFSPEGGEAFF. The rearrangement links TRBV18 to TRBJ1-1, with D uncertain. Germline values: CDR1 KGHSH, CDR2 LQKENI. Between the trimmed V and J ends, which lost 5 bases and 8 bases, there was a span of 18 bases. This CDR3 is 14 amino acids long.

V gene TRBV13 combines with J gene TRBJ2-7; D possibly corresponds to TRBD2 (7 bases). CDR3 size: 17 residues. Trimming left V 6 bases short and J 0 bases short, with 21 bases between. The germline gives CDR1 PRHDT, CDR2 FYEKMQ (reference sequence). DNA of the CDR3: TGTGCCAGCAGACCGACCGGCGGGGGCCCTCTCTCCTACGAGCAGTACTTC. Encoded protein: CASRPTGGGPLSYEQYF.

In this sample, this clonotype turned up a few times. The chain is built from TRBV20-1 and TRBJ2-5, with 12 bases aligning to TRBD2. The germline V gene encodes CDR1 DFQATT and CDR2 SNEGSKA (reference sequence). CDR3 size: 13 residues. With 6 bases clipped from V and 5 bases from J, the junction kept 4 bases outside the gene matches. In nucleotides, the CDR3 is TGCAGTGCCAGACTAGCGGGAGTTGAGACCCAGTACTTC. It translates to CSARLAGVETQYF.

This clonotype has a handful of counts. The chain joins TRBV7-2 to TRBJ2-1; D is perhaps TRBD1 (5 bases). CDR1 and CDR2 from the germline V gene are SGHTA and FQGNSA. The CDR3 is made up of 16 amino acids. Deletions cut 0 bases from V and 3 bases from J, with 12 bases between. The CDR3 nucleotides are TGTGCCAGCAGCTTAGCCCAGGGATTAGTCTACAATGAGCAGTTCTTC. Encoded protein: CASSLAQGLVYNEQFF.

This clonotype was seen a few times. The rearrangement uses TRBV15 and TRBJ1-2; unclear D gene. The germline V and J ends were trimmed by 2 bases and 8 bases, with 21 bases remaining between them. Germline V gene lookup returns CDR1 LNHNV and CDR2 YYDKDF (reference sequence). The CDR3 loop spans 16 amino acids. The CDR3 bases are TGTGCCACCAGCAGACAAACGTCCGGGCCCGAAGCGGGCTACACCTTC. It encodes CATSRQTSGPEAGYTF.

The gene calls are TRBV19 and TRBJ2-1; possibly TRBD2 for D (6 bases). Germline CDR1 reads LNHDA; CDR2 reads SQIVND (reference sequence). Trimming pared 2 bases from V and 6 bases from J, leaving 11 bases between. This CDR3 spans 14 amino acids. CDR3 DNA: TGTGCCAGTAGTATAATTGATAGCGGCAATGAGCAGTTCTTC. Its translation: CASSIIDSGNEQFF.

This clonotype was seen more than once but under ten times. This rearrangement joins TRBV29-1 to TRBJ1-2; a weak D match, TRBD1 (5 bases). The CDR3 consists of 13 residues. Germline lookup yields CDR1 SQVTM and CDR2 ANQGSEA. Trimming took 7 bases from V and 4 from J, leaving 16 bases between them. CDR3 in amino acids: CSGSPDGAYGYTF. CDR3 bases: TGCAGCGGATCCCCCGACGGGGCCTATGGCTACACCTTC.

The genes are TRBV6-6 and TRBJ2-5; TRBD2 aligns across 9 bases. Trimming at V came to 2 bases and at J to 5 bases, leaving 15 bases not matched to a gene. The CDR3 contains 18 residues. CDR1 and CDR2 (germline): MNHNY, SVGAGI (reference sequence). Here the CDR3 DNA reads TGTGCCAGCAGTTACGGTATCACTAGCGGGTGGAGATCGGAGACCCAGTACTTC. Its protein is CASSYGITSGWRSETQYF.

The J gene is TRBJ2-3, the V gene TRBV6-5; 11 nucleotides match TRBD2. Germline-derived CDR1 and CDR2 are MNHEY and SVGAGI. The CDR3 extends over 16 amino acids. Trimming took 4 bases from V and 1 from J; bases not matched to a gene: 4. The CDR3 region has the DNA TGTGCCAGCAGTTCCATACTAGCGGGGGGCACAGATACGCAGTATTTT. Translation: CASSSILAGGTDTQYF.

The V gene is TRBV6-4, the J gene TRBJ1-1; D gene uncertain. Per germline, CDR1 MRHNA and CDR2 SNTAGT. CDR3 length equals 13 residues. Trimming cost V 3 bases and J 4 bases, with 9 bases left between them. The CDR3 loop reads CASSEGTVTEAFF. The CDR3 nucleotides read TGTGCCAGCAGTGAAGGAACGGTCACTGAAGCTTTCTTT.

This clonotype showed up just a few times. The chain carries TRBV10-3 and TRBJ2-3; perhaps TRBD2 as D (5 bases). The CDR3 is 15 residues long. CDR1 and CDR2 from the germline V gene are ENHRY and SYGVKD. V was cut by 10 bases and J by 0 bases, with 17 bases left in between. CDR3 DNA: TGTGCCACTGGGTCGACGGACTCTAGCACAGATACGCAGTATTTT. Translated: CATGSTDSSTDTQYF.

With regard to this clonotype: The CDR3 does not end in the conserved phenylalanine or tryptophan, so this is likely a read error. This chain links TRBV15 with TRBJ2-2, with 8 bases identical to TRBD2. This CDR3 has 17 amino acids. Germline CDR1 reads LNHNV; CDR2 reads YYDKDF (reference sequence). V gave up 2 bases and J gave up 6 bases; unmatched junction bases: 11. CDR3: CATSRFASGGPSGELFL. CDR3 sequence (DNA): TGTGCCACCAGCAGATTCGCCTCGGGAGGGCCATCCGGGGAGCTGTTTCTT.

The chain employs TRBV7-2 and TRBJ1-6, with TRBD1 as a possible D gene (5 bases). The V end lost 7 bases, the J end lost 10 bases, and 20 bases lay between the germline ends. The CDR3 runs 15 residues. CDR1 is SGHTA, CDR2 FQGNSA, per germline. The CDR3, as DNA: TGTGCCAGCATGAGGGGTAACCAGGGCCAATCACCCCTCCACTTT. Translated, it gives CASMRGNQGQSPLHF.

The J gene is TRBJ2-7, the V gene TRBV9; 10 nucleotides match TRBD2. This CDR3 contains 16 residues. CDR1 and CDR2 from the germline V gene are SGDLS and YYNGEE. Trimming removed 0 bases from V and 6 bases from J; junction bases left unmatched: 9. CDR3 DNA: TGTGCCAGCAGCGTAGCGGCTAGCGGGAGTTTCTCCGAGCAGTACTTC. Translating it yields CASSVAASGSFSEQYF.

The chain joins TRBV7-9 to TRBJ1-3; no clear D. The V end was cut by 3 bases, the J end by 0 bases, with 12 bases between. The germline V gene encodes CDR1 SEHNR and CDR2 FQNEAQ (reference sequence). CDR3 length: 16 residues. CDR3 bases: TGTGCCAGCAGCTTTTACAGTCTAAGCTCTGGAAACACCATATATTTT. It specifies CASSFYSLSSGNTIYF. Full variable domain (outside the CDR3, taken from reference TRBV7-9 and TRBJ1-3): DTGVSQNPRHKITKRGQNVTFRCDPISEHNRLYWYRQTLGQGPEFLTYFQNEAQLEKSRLLSDRFSAERPKGSFSTLEIQRTEQGDSAMYLCASSFYSLSSGNTIYFGEGSWLTVV.